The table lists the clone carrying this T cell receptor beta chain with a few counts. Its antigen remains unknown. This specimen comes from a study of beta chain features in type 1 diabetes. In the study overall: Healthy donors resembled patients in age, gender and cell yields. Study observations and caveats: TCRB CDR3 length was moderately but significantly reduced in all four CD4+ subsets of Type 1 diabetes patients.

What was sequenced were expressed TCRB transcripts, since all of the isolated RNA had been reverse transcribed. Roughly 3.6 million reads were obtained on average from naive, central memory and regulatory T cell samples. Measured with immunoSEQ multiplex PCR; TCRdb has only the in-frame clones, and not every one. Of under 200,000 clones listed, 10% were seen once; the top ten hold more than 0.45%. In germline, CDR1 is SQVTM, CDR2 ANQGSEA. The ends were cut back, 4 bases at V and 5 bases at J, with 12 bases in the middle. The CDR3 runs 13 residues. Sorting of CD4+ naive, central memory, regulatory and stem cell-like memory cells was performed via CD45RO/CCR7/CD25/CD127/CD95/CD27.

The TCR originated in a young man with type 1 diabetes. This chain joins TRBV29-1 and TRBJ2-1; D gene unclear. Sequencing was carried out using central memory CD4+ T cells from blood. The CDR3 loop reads CSVGVSVNNEQFF. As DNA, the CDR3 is TGCAGCGTTGGGGTCAGCGTCAACAATGAGCAGTTCTTC.